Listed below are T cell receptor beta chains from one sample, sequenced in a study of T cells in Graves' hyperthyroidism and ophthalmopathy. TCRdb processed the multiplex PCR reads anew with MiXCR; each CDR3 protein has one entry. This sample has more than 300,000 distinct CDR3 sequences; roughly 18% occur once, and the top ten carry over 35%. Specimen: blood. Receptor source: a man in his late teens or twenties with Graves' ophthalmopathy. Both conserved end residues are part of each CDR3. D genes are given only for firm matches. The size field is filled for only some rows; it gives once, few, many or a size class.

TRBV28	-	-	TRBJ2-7	TGTGCCAGCAGTTTTATCCAGTACGAGCAGTACTTC	CASSFIQYEQYF
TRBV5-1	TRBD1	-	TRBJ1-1	TGCGCCAGCAGCTTGGGAAGGCGGGACAGGGGGCTTGAAGCTTTCTTT	CASSLGRRDRGLEAFF
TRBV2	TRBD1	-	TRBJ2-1	TGTGCCAGCAGTTACCCAGCAGGGACAGTATACAATGAGCAGTTCTTC	CASSYPAGTVYNEQFF
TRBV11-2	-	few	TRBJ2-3	TGTGCCAGCAGCTTTGACCTCAGGGAGCAGTATTTT	CASSFDLREQYF
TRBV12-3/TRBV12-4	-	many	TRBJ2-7	TGTGCCAGCAGTTTAGCAGGCAGGGAGGTCGACGAGCAGTACTTC	CASSLAGREVDEQYF
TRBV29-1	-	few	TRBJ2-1	TGCAGCGTTACTCCCGGGACACTTTTTGGGGAGCAGTTCTTC	CSVTPGTLFGEQFF
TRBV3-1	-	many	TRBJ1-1	TGTGCCAGCAGACCCGGGAGCCCGAACACTGAAGCTTTCTTT	CASRPGSPNTEAFF
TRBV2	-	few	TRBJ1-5	TGTGCCAGCAGAAAGGGGACGGGGAATCAGCCCCAGCATTTT	CASRKGTGNQPQHF
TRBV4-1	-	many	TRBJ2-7	TGCGCCAGCAGCCAGCCCGGGCAGCCCTACGAGCAGTACTTC	CASSQPGQPYEQYF
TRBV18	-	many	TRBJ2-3	TGTGCCAGCTCACCACTTGTCGCAGATACGCAGTATTTT	CASSPLVADTQYF
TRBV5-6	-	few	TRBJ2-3	TGTGCCAGCAGCTCACCGAGGGATGAAGTGGTAGCTACGCAGTATTTT	CASSSPRDEVVATQYF
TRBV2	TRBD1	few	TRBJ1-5	TGTGCCAGCAGTACAGGACAGGGTTGGGGCGGGGGTCAGCCCCAGCATTTT	CASSTGQGWGGGQPQHF
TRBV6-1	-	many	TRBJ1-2	TGTGCCAGCACGGACACCCCAGATAGCTACACCTTC	CASTDTPDSYTF
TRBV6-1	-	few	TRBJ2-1	TGTGCCAGCAGTGAAGGGGAGAGGTCTGAGCAGTTCTTC	CASSEGERSEQFF
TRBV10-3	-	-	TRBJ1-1	TGTGCCATCGCCCAACAAGCGAACACTGAAGCTTTCTTT	CAIAQQANTEAFF
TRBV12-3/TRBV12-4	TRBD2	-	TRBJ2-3	TGTGCCAGCAGCCGCCAGCGGGGGGGCCAGGATACGCAGTATTTT	CASSRQRGGQDTQYF
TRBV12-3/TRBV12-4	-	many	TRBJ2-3	TGTGCCAGCAGTTTACCCACAGGCCCGGGGACAGATACGCAGTATTTT	CASSLPTGPGTDTQYF
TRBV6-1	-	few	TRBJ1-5	TGTGCCAGCAGAATGGACGGGATAGGCAATCAGCCCCAGCATTTT	CASRMDGIGNQPQHF
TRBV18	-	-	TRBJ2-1	TGTGCCAGCTCACCTCCTTCGGGACACCACAATTATGAGCAGTTCTTC	CASSPPSGHHNYEQFF
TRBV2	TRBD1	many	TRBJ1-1	TGTGCCAGCAGCGCCCACCGGGACAGGGGGAACACTGAAGCTTTCTTT	CASSAHRDRGNTEAFF
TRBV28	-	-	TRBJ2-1	TGTGCCAGCAGAGGGGACATCGGCTCCTACAATGAGCAGTTCTTC	CASRGDIGSYNEQFF
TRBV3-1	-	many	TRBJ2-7	TGTGCCAGCAGCCAAGCAGAGTACGAGCAGTACTTC	CASSQAEYEQYF
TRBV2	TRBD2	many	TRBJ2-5	TGTGCCAGCAAGAGCGGGGGAGGAGAGACCCAGTACTTC	CASKSGGGETQYF
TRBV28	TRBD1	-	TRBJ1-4	TGTGCCAGCGTGGGACAGGGGGCTTCGGAGGCTAATGAAAAACTGTTTTTT	CASVGQGASEANEKLFF
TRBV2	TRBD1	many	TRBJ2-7	TGTGCCAGCAGTCACGCTAAGCAGGGGGATGTGAGGAACGAGCAGTACTTC	CASSHAKQGDVRNEQYF
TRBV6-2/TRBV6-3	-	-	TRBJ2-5	TGTGCCAGCAGGAGGGGTCGGTTAGGGGAGACCCAGTACTTC	CASRRGRLGETQYF
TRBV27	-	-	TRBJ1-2	TGTGCCAGCAGTTCCTACTTAGGAAGAAATTCTGGCTACACCTTC	CASSSYLGRNSGYTF
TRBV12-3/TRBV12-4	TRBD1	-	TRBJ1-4	TGTGCCAGCAGTTTAGGCCCATCAGGGGGAGGTGAAAAACTGTTTTTT	CASSLGPSGGGEKLFF
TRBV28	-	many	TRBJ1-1	TGTGCCAGCAGTTTTCCAGGTATGAACACTGAAGCTTTCTTT	CASSFPGMNTEAFF
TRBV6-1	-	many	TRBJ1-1	TGTGCCAGCAGTGAAGTTGCCAGTTTCAGTGCCACTGAAGCTTTCTTT	CASSEVASFSATEAFF
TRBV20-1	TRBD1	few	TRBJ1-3	TGCAGTGCTAGAGATCCAGGGACAGGGGTAAACACCATATATTTT	CSARDPGTGVNTIYF
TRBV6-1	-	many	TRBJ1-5	TGTGCCAGCAGTGAGAGCAGTAGCAATCAGCCCCAGCATTTT	CASSESSSNQPQHF
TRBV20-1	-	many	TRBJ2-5	TGCAGTGCCGGTCAGCAAGAGACCCAGTACTTC	CSAGQQETQYF
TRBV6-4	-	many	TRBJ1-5	TGTGCCAGCAGTCACCGCCCCACCTCGGCGGATCAGCCCCAGCATTTT	CASSHRPTSADQPQHF
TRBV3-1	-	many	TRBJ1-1	TGTGCCAGCAGCCAAGTAGGTCAAGGCGCTGAAGCTTTCTTT	CASSQVGQGAEAFF
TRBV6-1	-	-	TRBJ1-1	TGTGCCAGCAGTGAAATCGGGGGGGCTGGGACTGAAGCTTTCTTT	CASSEIGGAGTEAFF
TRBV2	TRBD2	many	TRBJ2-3	TGTGCCAGCAGTGCGTCTAGCGGGGGGGGCACAGATACGCAGTATTTT	CASSASSGGGTDTQYF
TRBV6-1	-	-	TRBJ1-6	TGTGCCAGCAGTGAATGGGTGGGGTACGCTCCTTATAATTCACCCCTCCACTTT	CASSEWVGYAPYNSPLHF
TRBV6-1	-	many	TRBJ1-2	TGTGCCAGCACCCATACTGGAGGAGGCTACACCTTC	CASTHTGGGYTF
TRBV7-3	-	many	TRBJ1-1	TGTGCCAGCAGCTTGGACGGTTGGGCTGAAGCTTTCTTT	CASSLDGWAEAFF
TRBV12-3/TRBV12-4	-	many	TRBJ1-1	TGTGCCAGCAGTTTAGTCAGTGGGGTTCCTGAAGCTTTCTTT	CASSLVSGVPEAFF
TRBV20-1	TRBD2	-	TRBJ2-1	TGCAGTGCTAGAGATACTAGCGGGGGGTCCTACAATGAGCAGTTCTTC	CSARDTSGGSYNEQFF
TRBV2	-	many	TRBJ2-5	TGTGCCAGCTCCATTCCAGTAACAGGGGAGGAAGAGACCCAGTACTTC	CASSIPVTGEEETQYF
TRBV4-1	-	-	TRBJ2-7	TGCGCCAGCAGCCAAGTGGGGGGGCGCGACCACGAGCAGTACTTC	CASSQVGGRDHEQYF
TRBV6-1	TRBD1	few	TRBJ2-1	TGTGCCAGCCTCGGGACAGGTGTCTCCTACAATGAGCAGTTCTTC	CASLGTGVSYNEQFF
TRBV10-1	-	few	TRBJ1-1	TGCGCCAGCAGTGATGGGGGGCCGTCGCCCGAGAACACTGAAGCTTTCTTT	CASSDGGPSPENTEAFF